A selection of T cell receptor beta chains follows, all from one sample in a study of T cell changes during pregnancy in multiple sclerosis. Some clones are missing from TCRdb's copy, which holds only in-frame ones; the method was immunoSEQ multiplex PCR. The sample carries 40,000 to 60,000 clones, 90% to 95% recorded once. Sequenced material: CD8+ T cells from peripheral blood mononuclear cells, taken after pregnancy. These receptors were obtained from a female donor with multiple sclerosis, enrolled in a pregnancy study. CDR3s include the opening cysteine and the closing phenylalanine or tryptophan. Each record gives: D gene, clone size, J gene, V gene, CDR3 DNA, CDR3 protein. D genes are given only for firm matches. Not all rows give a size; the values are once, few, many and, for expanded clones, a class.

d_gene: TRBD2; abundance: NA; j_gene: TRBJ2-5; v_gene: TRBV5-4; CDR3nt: TGTGCCAGTTACGACCCTAGCGGGGGAGAGACCCAGTACTTC; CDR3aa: CASYDPSGGETQYF
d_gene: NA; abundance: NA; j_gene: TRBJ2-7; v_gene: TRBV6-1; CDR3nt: TGTGCCAGCAGTGAAGGGCTCAGCTACGAGCAGTACTTC; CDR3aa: CASSEGLSYEQYF
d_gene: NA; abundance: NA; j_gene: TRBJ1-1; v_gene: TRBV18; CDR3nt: TGTGCCAGCTCACCACTTACGACAGGAAATGAAGCTTTCTTT; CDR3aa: CASSPLTTGNEAFF
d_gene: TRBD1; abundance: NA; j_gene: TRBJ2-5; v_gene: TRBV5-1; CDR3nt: TGCGCCAGCAGCTCTCCCCCGGGACAGGGGACCCTGGGGTCCGTAGAGACCCAGTACTTC; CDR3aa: CASSSPPGQGTLGSVETQYF
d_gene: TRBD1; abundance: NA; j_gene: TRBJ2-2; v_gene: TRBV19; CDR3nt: TGTGCCAGTAGTGCCGGGACAGGGGGCACCGGGGAGCTGTTTTTT; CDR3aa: CASSAGTGGTGELFF
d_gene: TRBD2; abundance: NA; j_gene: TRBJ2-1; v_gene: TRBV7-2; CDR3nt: TGTGCCAGCAGCCCTAGCGGGGGGGCCCTCTACAATGAGCAGTTCTTC; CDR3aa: CASSPSGGALYNEQFF
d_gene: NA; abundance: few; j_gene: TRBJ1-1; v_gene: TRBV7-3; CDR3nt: TGTGCCAGCAGCTTGGGCGGGAATTTGATGAACACTGAAGCTTTCTTT; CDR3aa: CASSLGGNLMNTEAFF
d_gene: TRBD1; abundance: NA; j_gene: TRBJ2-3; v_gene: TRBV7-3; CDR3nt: TGTGCCAGCAGCGCCGGGACAGCAGTGGGGTGGACAGATACGCAGTATTTT; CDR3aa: CASSAGTAVGWTDTQYF
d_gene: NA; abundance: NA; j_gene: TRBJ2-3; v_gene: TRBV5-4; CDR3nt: TGTGCCAGCAGCTGGACTAGCACAGATACGCAGTATTTT; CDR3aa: CASSWTSTDTQYF
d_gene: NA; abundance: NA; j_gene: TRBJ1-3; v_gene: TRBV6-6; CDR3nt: TGTGCCAGCAGCACTGGAAACACCATATATTTT; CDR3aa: CASSTGNTIYF
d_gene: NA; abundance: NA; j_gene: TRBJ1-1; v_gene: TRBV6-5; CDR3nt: TGTGCCAGCAGTTACGGGCAGAACACTGAAGCTTTCTTT; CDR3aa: CASSYGQNTEAFF
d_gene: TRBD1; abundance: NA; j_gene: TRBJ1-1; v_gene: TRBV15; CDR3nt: TGTGCCACCACCGTCACAGGGGTGGCCACTGAAGCTTTCTTT; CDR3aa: CATTVTGVATEAFF
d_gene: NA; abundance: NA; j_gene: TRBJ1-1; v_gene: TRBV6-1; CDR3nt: TGTGCCAGCAGTCCCCCCGGGAACACTGAAGCTTTCTTT; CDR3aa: CASSPPGNTEAFF
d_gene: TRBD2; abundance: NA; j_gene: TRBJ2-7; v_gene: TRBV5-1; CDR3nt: TGCGCCAGCAGCTTGGCCAGCGGGGGCACAGAAGGGTTAGAGCAGTACTTC; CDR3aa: CASSLASGGTEGLEQYF
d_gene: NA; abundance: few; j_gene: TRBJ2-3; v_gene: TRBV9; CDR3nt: TGTGCCAGCAGCCTCGGACAGATGAGCACAGATACGCAGTATTTT; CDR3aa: CASSLGQMSTDTQYF
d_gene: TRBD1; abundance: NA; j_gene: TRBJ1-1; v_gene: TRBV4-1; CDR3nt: TGCGCCAGCAGCCCAAAGGGACAGGGCGCTACCTTGAGAGAAGCTTTCTTT; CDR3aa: CASSPKGQGATLREAFF
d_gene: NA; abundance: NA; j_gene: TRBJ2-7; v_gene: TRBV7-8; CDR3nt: TGTGCCAGCAGCTTACAAAGCAGGTCCCACGAGCAGTACTTC; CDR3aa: CASSLQSRSHEQYF
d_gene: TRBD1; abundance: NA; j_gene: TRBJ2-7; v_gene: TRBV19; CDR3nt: TGTGCCAGTAGTTTGGGGACAGGGGCCTACGAGCAGTACTTC; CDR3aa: CASSLGTGAYEQYF
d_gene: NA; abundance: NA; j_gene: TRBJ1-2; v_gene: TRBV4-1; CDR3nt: TGCGCCAGCAGCCAAGTTCAGGGTGACAACTATGGCTACACCTTC; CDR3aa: CASSQVQGDNYGYTF
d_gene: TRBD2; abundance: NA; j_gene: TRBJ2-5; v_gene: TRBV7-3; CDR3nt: TGTGCCAGCAGCACAGGACTAGACGAGACCCAGTACTTC; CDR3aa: CASSTGLDETQYF
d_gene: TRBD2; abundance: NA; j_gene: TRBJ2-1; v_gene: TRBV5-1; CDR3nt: TGCGCCAGCAGCTTGACAGAGGGAGGGAGCTGGAATGAGCAGTTCTTC; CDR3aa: CASSLTEGGSWNEQFF
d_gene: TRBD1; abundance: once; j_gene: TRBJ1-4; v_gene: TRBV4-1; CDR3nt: TGCGCCAGCAGCCAGGGACAGACTAATGAAAAACTGTTTTTT; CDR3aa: CASSQGQTNEKLFF
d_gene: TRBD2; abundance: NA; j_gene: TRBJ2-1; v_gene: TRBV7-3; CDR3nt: TGTGCCAGCAGTCTGGGGGGGGGCAATGAGCAGTTCTTC; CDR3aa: CASSLGGGNEQFF
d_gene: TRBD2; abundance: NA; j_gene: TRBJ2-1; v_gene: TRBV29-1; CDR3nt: TGCAGCGTTCTACTAGCGGAGCAGTTCTTC; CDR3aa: CSVLLAEQFF
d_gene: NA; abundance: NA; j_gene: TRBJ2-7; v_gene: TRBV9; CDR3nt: TGTGCCAGCAGCCCAGGGGACGGTTACGAGCAGTACTTC; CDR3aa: CASSPGDGYEQYF
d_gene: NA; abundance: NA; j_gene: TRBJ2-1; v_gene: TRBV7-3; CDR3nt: TGTGCCAGCACCAGGCTTGTTGGCGTTGGGTACAATGAGCAGTTCTTC; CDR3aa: CASTRLVGVGYNEQFF
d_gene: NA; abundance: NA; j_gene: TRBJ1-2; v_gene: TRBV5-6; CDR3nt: TGTGCCAGCAGCTTGGAACGGACAGCATACTATGGCTACACCTTC; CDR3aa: CASSLERTAYYGYTF
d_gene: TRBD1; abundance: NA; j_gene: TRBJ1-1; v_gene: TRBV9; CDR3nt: TGTGCCAGCAGCGCGGGACAGGGGGTCGTTATGAACACTGAAGCTTTCTTT; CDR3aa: CASSAGQGVVMNTEAFF
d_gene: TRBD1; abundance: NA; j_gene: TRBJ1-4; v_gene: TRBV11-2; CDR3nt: TGTGCCAGCAGCTCAAGGGACAGGATTGCAACTAATGAAAAACTGTTTTTT; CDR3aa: CASSSRDRIATNEKLFF
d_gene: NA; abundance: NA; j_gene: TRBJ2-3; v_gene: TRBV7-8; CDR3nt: TGTGCCAGCAGCTTCTTTTTATCTCAGGGCGTAGATACGCAGTATTTT; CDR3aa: CASSFFLSQGVDTQYF
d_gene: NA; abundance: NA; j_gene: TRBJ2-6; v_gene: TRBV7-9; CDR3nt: TGTGCCAGCATCGAGGTCGGCTCTGGGGCCAACGTCCTGACTTTC; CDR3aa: CASIEVGSGANVLTF
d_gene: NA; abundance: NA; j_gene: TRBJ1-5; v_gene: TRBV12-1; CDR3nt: TGTGCCAGCAGCTCCTCCTACAATCAGCCCCAGCATTTT; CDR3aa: CASSSSYNQPQHF
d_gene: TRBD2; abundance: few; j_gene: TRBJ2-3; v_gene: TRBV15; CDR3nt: TGTGCCACCAGCACTGGCGGGGGGGAGGCGGATACGCAGTATTTT; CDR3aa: CATSTGGGEADTQYF
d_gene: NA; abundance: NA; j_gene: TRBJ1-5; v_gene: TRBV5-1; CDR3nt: TGCGCCAGCAGCCAAGAACCAGGGATCCAGCCCCAGCATTTT; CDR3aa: CASSQEPGIQPQHF
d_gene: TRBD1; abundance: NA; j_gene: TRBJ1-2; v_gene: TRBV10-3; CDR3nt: TGTGCCATCGAAGGTTCCGGGACAGGGGTCCATGGCTACACCTTC; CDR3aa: CAIEGSGTGVHGYTF
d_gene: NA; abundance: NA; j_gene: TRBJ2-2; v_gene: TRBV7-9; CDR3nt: TGTGCCAGCAGCTTAGTGGGGGCGCCAGGGGAGCTGTTTTTT; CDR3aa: CASSLVGAPGELFF
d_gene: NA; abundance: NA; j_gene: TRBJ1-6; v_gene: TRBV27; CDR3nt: TGTGCCAGCAGTTTATCTCCCTCGACAGGATATAATTCACCCCTCCACTTT; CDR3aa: CASSLSPSTGYNSPLHF
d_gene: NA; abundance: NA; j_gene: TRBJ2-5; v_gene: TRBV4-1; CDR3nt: TGCGCCAGCAGCCAAGATAGCGAAGAGACCCAGTACTTC; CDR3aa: CASSQDSEETQYF
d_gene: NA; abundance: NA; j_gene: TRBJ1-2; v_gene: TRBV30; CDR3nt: TGTGCCTGGAGGCGGCCTAACTATGGCTACACCTTC; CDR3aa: CAWRRPNYGYTF
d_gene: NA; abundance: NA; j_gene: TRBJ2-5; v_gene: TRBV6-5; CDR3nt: TGTGCCAGCAGTTACTCCGGGCAAGAGACCCAGTACTTC; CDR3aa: CASSYSGQETQYF
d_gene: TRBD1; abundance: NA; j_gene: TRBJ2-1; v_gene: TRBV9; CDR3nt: TGTGCCAGCAGCGTGAGGGGGCTTGAGCAGTTCTTC; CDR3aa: CASSVRGLEQFF
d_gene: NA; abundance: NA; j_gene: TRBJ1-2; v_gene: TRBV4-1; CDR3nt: TGCGCCAGCAGCCAAGATGGGGCATTTTTTTACTTC; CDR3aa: CASSQDGAFFYF
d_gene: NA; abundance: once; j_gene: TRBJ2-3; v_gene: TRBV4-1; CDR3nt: TGCGCCAGCAGCCAAGATCGGCCGGGGACTAGCACAGATACGCAGTATTTT; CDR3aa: CASSQDRPGTSTDTQYF
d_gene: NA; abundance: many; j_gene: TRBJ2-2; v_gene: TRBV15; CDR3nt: TGTGCCACCAGCAGAGATAAGAGTTCCGGGGAGCTGTTTTTT; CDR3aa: CATSRDKSSGELFF
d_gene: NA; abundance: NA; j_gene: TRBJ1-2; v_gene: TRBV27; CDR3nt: TGTGCCAGCAGTTTTGGGGGGAAGTATGGCTACACCTTC; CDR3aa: CASSFGGKYGYTF
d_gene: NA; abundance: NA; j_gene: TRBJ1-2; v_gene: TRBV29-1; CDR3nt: TGCAGCGTTGGGCCAGACTATGGCTACACCTTC; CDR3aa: CSVGPDYGYTF
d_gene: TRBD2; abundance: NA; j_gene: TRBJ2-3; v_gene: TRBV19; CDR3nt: TGTGCCAGTAGTCCCTTCGGGACTAGCGGGGGGACCGGTAATACGCAGTATTTT; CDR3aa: CASSPFGTSGGTGNTQYF
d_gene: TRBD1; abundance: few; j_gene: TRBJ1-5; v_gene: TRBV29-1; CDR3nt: TGCAGCGTTGGGCAGGGGGCAGGTCAGCCCCAGCATTTT; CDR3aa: CSVGQGAGQPQHF